The source of this T cell receptor beta chain is a study of beta chain features in type 1 diabetes. Averaging approximately 0.11 L, one heparinised blood draw was given by each donor. This clone turned up a few times. The antigen is unknown. Of the isolated RNA, all was reverse transcribed, and so the sequenced material was expressed TCRB transcripts. Clones were sequenced by immunoSEQ multiplex PCR, and TCRdb holds only the in-frame ones, with some missing. Here the sample spans some 400,000 clones, around 15% being singletons. Trimming at V came to 5 bases and at J to 5 bases, leaving 7 bases not matched to a gene. CDR1 MGHDK and CDR2 SYGVNS come from the germline V gene. This CDR3 has 14 residues. Study-wide findings and caveats: It was among patients, rather than healthy donors, that naive, central memory and Treg TCRB repertoires appeared more similar.

V gene TRBV25-1 combines with J gene TRBJ2-7; TRBD1 matches at 9 bases. The source material was naive CD4+ T cells from blood. This TCR derives from a woman aged 18-29 years in good health. As DNA, the CDR3 is TGTGCCAGCAGTTCTTGGGGACAGGGTGACGAGCAGTACTTC. It codes for CASSSWGQGDEQYF.